This T cell receptor (beta chain) is from a study of blood T cell repertoires in COVID-19. On the study more broadly: The United States, Italy and Spain provided the acute and convalescent COVID-19 samples. Nucleic acid was either cDNA or gDNA, and it came from T cells, B-cell-depleted T cells, or PBMCs.

In the authors' workflow: Reference gene primers were amplified, and this amplification served to estimate nucleated cell counts. The repertoire was sequenced with immunoSEQ multiplex PCR; TCRdb's copy has only in-frame clones and lacks some. The V and J calls and clone size come from that table; D and trimming were worked out from the DNA. The sample records about 49,000 clones, roughly 79% being singletons. Germline CDR1 reads LNHDA; CDR2 reads SQIVND (reference sequence). V was shortened by 4 bases and J by 6 bases, with 19 bases between the two germline ends. This CDR3 comprises 15 residues. One Seattle source followed patients from active infection through their disease course.

This chain connects TRBV19 to TRBJ2-7, with a possible D match to TRBD1 (6 bases). Sequencing input: peripheral blood. The origin of this receptor is a woman older than 75 with COVID-19, enrolled during active disease. The CDR3 DNA reads TGTGCCAGTAGTAGCGGACTTTGGACAGACCCCGAGCAGTACTTC. Protein product: CASSSGLWTDPEQYF.